Included here is one TCR beta chain sequence, with context. This sample was included in a study of blood T cell repertoires in COVID-19. The overall study: Collection of acute and convalescent COVID-19 samples took place in the United States, Italy and Spain.

Germline CDR1 reads MNHEY; CDR2 reads SVGAGI. The CDR3 is made up of 16 amino acids. V was shortened by 0 bases and J by 1 base, with 12 bases between the two germline ends. Original processing notes: Amplification from reference gene primers served as the basis for estimated nucleated cell counts. Sequenced by immunoSEQ multiplex PCR; TCRdb stores in-frame clones only, minus some. V and J calls and clone size are as listed in that table; D and trimming were resolved from the DNA. The sample shows a few hundred thousand clones, around 79% of them seen only once. This receptor was taken from an elderly woman with acute or convalescent COVID-19. This chain joins TRBV6-5 and TRBJ2-5; weak D call: TRBD1 (7 bases). Sequencing was carried out using peripheral blood. The CDR3 is CASSYSTGRGQETQYF. CDR3 DNA sequence: TGTGCCAGCAGTTACTCGACAGGGCGGGGCCAAGAGACCCAGTACTTC.